The 19 T cell receptor beta chains in this list originate from one sample, sequenced in a study of OX40 agonist ivuxolimab in advanced cancers. Only in-frame clones appear in the TCRdb table, and some are missing; sequencing was by immunoSEQ multiplex PCR. The table lists around 90,000 clones, 80% to 95% of them singletons. The material was CD4+ or CD8+ T cells sorted from blood, obtained in a trial of the OX40 agonist ivuxolimab. The receptors shown here come from an adult with an advanced solid tumor such as melanoma, head and neck, liver or kidney cancer.

CDR3 in amino acids: CASSLVLAAQETQYF. The CDR3 DNA reads TGTGCCAGCAGCTTAGTACTAGCGGCTCAAGAGACCCAGTACTTC. The rearrangement uses TRBV11-2 and TRBJ2-5; TRBD2 agrees at 8 bases. Looked up from germline, CDR1 is SGHAT and CDR2 is FQNNGV. Trimming removed 1 base from V and 2 bases from J; junction bases left unmatched: 3. The CDR3 is 15 residues long.

This clone occurred a few times. The rearrangement joins TRBV14 to TRBJ1-3, with a possible D match to TRBD1 (6 bases). Germline V CDR1 and CDR2: SGHDN, FVKESK. V was clipped by 6 bases and J by 2 bases, with 14 bases between them. The CDR3 is 15 residues long. CDR3 DNA sequence: TGTGCCAGCAGTCCCATGGACAGAGCTGGAAACACCATATATTTT. It translates to CASSPMDRAGNTIYF. Full variable domain (outside the CDR3, taken from reference TRBV14 and TRBJ1-3): EAGVTQFPSHSVIEKGQTVTLRCDPISGHDNLYWYRRVMGKEIKFLLHFVKESKQDESGMPNNRFLAERTGGTYSTLKVQPAELEDSGVYFCASSPMDRAGNTIYFGEGSWLTVV.

The gene calls are TRBV27 and TRBJ1-5, with D perhaps matching TRBD1 (6 bases). Germline lookup yields CDR1 MNHEY and CDR2 SMNVEV (reference sequence). CDR3 length equals 15 residues. V lost 6 bases to trimming and J lost 1 base, with 13 bases between them. The CDR3 DNA follows: TGTGCCAGCAGACCCGGGACACTGAGCAATCAGCCCCAGCATTTT. As protein: CASRPGTLSNQPQHF.

This clone has only one observation. For the CDR3, the DNA is TGTGCCAGCAGCCCTGCCGGGTCCGGAAACACCATATATTTT. It encodes CASSPAGSGNTIYF. V gene TRBV7-8 combines with J gene TRBJ1-3; no clear D gene. V lost 5 bases, J lost 4 bases, and 12 bases lay in between. The CDR3 totals 14 residues. Germline loops: CDR1 SGHVS, CDR2 FQNEAQ.

The gene calls are TRBV4-1 and TRBJ2-6, with 9 bases identical to TRBD1. Germline V CDR1 and CDR2: MGHRA, YSYEKL. This CDR3 spans 20 amino acids. Germline trimming cut 2 bases from V and 0 bases from J; bases unmatched to any gene: 11. CDR3 loop: CASSQSGAGQGRSGANVLTF. DNA for the CDR3: TGCGCCAGCAGCCAATCAGGAGCGGGACAGGGCCGCTCTGGGGCCAACGTCCTGACTTTC.

The rearrangement uses TRBV9 and TRBJ1-5, with TRBD1 matching over 7 bases. J lost 4 bases, V lost 4 bases, and 14 bases had no gene match. The germline gives CDR1 SGDLS, CDR2 YYNGEE. The CDR3 spans 17 residues. CDR3 protein: CASSNSNRSGGNQPQHF. Written as DNA, the CDR3 is TGTGCCAGCAGCAACTCCAACCGCTCAGGGGGGAATCAGCCCCAGCATTTT.

The V and J genes are TRBV6-6 and TRBJ2-7, with a possible D match to TRBD2 (5 bases). This CDR3 contains 15 residues. Germline assignment: CDR1 MNHNY and CDR2 SVGAGI (reference sequence). V was clipped by 2 bases and J by 0 bases, with 11 bases between them. CDR3 nucleotide sequence: TGTGCCAGCAGTTACCGGACGGGAAGCTCCTACGAGCAGTACTTC. It codes for CASSYRTGSSYEQYF.

The rearrangement uses TRBV27 and TRBJ1-1; D is uncertain. The CDR3 spans 16 residues. The V end was cut by 4 bases, the J end by 1 base, with 16 bases between. Germline assignment: CDR1 MNHEY and CDR2 SMNVEV (reference sequence). The CDR3 sequence: CASSSLGWASNTEAFF. In nucleotides, the CDR3 is TGTGCCAGCAGTTCCCTAGGATGGGCGTCGAACACTGAAGCTTTCTTT.

This chain joins TRBV2 and TRBJ2-7, with TRBD1 as a possible D gene (5 bases). Per the germline V gene, CDR1 is SNHLY and CDR2 is FYNNEI. The length of the CDR3 is 13 residues. V lost 4 bases and J 3 bases, leaving 10 bases between the germline ends. The CDR3 loop reads CASSGTGFYEQYF. The CDR3 region has the DNA TGTGCCAGCAGTGGTACAGGTTTCTACGAGCAGTACTTC.

The chain employs TRBV11-2 and TRBJ1-2; TRBD1 is a possible D gene (5 bases). The germline V gene encodes CDR1 SGHAT and CDR2 FQNNGV. V lost 4 bases, J lost 8 bases, and 14 bases lay in between. This CDR3 contains 13 residues. The CDR3, as DNA: TGTGCCAGCAGCTCGGGGACCTCGAGCGGCTACACCTTC. It codes for CASSSGTSSGYTF. Filled out from reference TRBV11-2 and TRBJ1-2, the complete variable domain reads EAGVAQSPRYKIIEKRQSVAFWCNPISGHATLYWYQQILGQGPKLLIQFQNNGVVDDSQLPKDRFSAERLKGVDSTLKIQPAKLEDSAVYLCASSSGTSSGYTFGSGTRLTVV.

The genes are TRBV5-1 and TRBJ2-5; TRBD2 aligns across 14 bases. Germline V gives CDR1 SGHRS, CDR2 YFSETQ. This CDR3 contains 16 residues. The ends lost 4 bases at V and 4 bases at J; junction bases unmatched: 6. The CDR3 DNA sequence: TGCGCCAGCAGCCCGGGACTAGCGGGAGTTGCAGAGACCCAGTACTTC. As protein: CASSPGLAGVAETQYF.

J is TRBJ1-1 and V is TRBV28; the D gene is possibly TRBD1 (6 bases). The length of the CDR3 is 14 residues. Trimming shortened V by 4 bases and J by 7 bases, and 16 bases separated the two germline ends. Germline assignment: CDR1 MDHEN and CDR2 SYDVKM. The CDR3 loop reads CASSSFQQGFEAFF. Here the CDR3 DNA reads TGTGCCAGCAGTTCTTTCCAACAGGGCTTTGAAGCTTTCTTT.

The CDR3 DNA reads TGTGCCAGCAGCTTAGAGTCGGGCGGGGAGCTGTTTTTT. Translating it yields CASSLESGGELFF. The rearrangement joins TRBV7-9 to TRBJ2-2, with D unresolved. The V end lost 1 base, the J end lost 7 bases, and 7 bases lay between the germline ends. Germline V lookup: CDR1 SEHNR, CDR2 FQNEAQ (reference sequence). This CDR3 is 13 amino acids long.

The chain carries TRBV11-2 and TRBJ1-1; no clear D. The V end lost 5 bases, the J end lost 4 bases, and 14 bases lay between the germline ends. The germline V gene encodes CDR1 SGHAT and CDR2 FQNNGV. CDR3 length equals 14 residues. The CDR3 loop reads CASSLNRLGTEAFF. CDR3 DNA: TGTGCCAGCAGCCTAAATCGACTGGGCACTGAAGCTTTCTTT.

Notes on this clone: The same CDR3 arises from other DNA sequences in this sample as well. This chain uses TRBV27 with TRBJ1-1; D is ambiguous. With 2 bases removed from V and 0 bases from J, the gap between germline ends came to 7 bases. Germline V lookup: CDR1 MNHEY, CDR2 SMNVEV (reference sequence). CDR3 length: 14 amino acids. CDR3 bases: TGTGCCAGCAGTTTAGCGGGCGTGAACACTGAAGCTTTCTTT. Translated: CASSLAGVNTEAFF.

The chain has TRBV11-3 and TRBJ2-5, with 12 bases identical to TRBD2. J was trimmed by 6 bases and V by 6 bases; bases with no gene match: 8. Looked up from germline, CDR1 is SGHNT and CDR2 is YENEEA. The CDR3 sequence is 15 residues long. CDR3 in amino acids: CASSSGLAGTKTQYF. The CDR3 DNA reads as TGTGCCAGCAGTTCTGGACTAGCGGGAACAAAGACCCAGTACTTC.

The chain has TRBV9 and TRBJ2-1; perhaps TRBD2 as D (5 bases). The CDR3 runs to 15 residues. Trimming removed 2 bases from V and 4 bases from J, with 13 bases in between. The germline gives CDR1 SGDLS, CDR2 YYNGEE. CDR3 loop: CASSVGTGGYNEQFF. CDR3 in DNA: TGTGCCAGCAGCGTGGGAACGGGCGGGTACAATGAGCAGTTCTTC. The entire variable domain, with the rest obtained from reference TRBV9 and TRBJ2-1, is as follows: DSGVTQTPKHLITATGQRVTLRCSPRSGDLSVYWYQQSLDQGLQFLIQYYNGEERAKGNILERFSAQQFPDLHSELNLSSLELGDSALYFCASSVGTGGYNEQFFGPGTRLTVL.

In regard to this clone: The junction departs from germline at one end; a sequencing error may be responsible. This sequence joins TRBV5-3 and TRBJ1-1; the D is unclear. TRBV5-3 is an ORF for which the function is uncertain. The CDR3 has 12 residues. This CDR3 reads CASSLDVAEAFF. CDR3 DNA: TGTGCCAGCAGCTTAGATGTCGCTGAAGCTTTCTTT.

The CDR3 protein is CASSLAPQETQYF. DNA of the CDR3: TGTGCCAGCAGCTTAGCTCCTCAAGAGACCCAGTACTTC. The rearrangement uses TRBV7-2 and TRBJ2-5; D gene uncertain. Germline loops: CDR1 SGHTA, CDR2 FQGNSA. The CDR3 runs to 13 residues. V was trimmed by 0 bases and J by 2 bases, leaving 4 bases between them. Complete variable domain (other parts from reference TRBV7-2 and TRBJ2-5): GAGVSQSPSNKVTEKGKDVELRCDPISGHTALYWYRQSLGQGLEFLIYFQGNSAPDKSGLPSDRFSAERTGGSVSTLTIQRTQQEDSAVYLCASSLAPQETQYFGPGTRLLVL.